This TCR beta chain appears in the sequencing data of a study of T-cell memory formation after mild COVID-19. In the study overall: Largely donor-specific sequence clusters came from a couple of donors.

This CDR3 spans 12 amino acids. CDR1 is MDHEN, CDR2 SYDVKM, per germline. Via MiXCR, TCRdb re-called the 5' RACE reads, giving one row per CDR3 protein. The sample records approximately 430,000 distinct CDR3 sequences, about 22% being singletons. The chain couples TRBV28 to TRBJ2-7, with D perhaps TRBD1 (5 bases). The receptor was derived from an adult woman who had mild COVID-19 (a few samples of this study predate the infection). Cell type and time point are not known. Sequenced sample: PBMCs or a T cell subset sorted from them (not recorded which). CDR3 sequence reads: CAGSQGRQEQYF. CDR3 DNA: TGTGCAGGAAGCCAGGGCCGGCAAGAGCAGTACTTC.